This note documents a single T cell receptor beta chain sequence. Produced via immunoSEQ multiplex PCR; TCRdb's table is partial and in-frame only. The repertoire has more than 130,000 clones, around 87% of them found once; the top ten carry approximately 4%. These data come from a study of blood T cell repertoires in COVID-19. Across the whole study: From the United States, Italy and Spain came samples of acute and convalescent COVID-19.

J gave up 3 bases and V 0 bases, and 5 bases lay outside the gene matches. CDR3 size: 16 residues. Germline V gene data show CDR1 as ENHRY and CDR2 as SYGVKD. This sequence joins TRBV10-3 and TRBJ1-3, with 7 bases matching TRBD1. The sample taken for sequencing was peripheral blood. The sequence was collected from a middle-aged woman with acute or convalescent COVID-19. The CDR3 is CAISESGGAYGNTIYF. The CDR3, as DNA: TGTGCCATCAGTGAGTCAGGGGGCGCGTATGGAAACACCATATATTTT.